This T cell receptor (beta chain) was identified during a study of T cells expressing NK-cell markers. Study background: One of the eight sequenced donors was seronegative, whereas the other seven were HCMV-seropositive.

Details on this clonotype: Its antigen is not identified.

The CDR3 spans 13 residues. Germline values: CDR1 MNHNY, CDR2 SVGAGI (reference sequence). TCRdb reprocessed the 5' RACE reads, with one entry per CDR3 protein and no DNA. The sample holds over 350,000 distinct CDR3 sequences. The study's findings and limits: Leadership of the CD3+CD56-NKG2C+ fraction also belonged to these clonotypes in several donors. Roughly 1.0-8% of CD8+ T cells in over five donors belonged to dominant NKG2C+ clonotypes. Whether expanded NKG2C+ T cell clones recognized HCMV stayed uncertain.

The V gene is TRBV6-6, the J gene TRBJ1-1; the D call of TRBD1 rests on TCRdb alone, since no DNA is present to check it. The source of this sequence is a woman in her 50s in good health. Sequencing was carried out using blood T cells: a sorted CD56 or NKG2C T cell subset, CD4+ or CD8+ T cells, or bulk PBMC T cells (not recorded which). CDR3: CATDQGAYTEAFF.